Listed here is a single T cell receptor (beta chain). Its antigen is unknown. This entry is derived from a study of glioma-infiltrating T cells. Regarding the study as a whole: Very few CDR3 sequences were shared between tissue and blood.

The iRepertoire nested amplicon-rescue multiplex PCR amplified TCR alpha and beta CDR3s from RNA. TCRdb fed the multiplex PCR reads into MiXCR, producing one record per CDR3 protein. The sample lists about 140,000 distinct CDR3 sequences, around 40% seen once, with 20% to 25% in the top ten. Trimming left V 4 bases short and J 7 bases short, with 4 bases between. Germline V gene lookup returns CDR1 MNHEY and CDR2 SMNVEV (reference sequence). This CDR3 is built from 11 residues. Sequences were obtained from glioma tissue, nonneoplastic brain tissue, or PBMCs (not recorded which). J is TRBJ2-2 and V is TRBV27, with D hard to call. This clonotype originated in a human donor with low-grade glioma or glioblastoma, undergoing nonglioma brain surgery, or in good health (not recorded which). In nucleotides, the CDR3 is TGTGCCAGCAGTTCGTACGGGGAGCTGTTTTTT. Encoded protein: CASSSYGELFF.